This T cell receptor beta chain was identified during a study of blood T cell repertoires in COVID-19. TCRdb keeps only in-frame clones here, not all; method: immunoSEQ multiplex PCR. The table lists tens of thousands of clones, almost 85% of them singletons. V dropped 3 bases and J dropped 6; count of bases not matched to a gene: 3. The CDR3 extends over 14 amino acids. Germline V gene data show CDR1 as MNHNS and CDR2 as SASEGT. The rearrangement uses TRBV6-1 and TRBJ2-7, with 12 bases matching TRBD2. The TCR sequence derives from a human donor in a cohort sampled during active COVID-19. The specimen was peripheral blood. The CDR3 nucleotides are TGTGCCAGCAGTGAGACTAGCGGGAGCTCCGAGCAGTACTTC. Residues: CASSETSGSSEQYF.